The 14 T cell receptor beta chains below were found in one sample sequenced in a study of cytomegalovirus exposure and HLA in healthy donors. PCR employed 60 Vbeta and 13 Jbeta primers. Using immunoSEQ multiplex PCR, the repertoire was profiled, and TCRdb retains in-frame clones only, with some absent. This table has 100,000 to 150,000 clones, 78% appearing once. Sequencing was done on a sample of PBMCs. Receptor source: a man in his thirties or forties in good health and CMV-seropositive.

This chain joins TRBV19 and TRBJ2-6, with TRBD1 identical over 9 bases. Trimming cost V 3 bases and J 0 bases; bases outside gene matches: 12. Germline loops: CDR1 LNHDA, CDR2 SQIVND (reference sequence). The CDR3 runs to 20 residues. This CDR3 is CASSMISGTGRFSGANVLTF. The CDR3 nucleotides are TGTGCCAGTAGTATGATCTCCGGGACAGGGAGATTCTCTGGGGCCAACGTCCTGACTTTC.

V and J are TRBV6-4 and TRBJ2-1; 8 positions agree with TRBD2. The CDR3 is made up of 16 amino acids. Germline assignment: CDR1 MRHNA and CDR2 SNTAGT. V shed 1 base and J 10 bases; nucleotides not matched to a gene: 12. CDR3 coding DNA: TGTGCCAGCAGTGACTTAACAGAGGCGGGAGGAAGGGAGCAGTTCTTC. This translates into CASSDLTEAGGREQFF.

V is TRBV7-2 and J is TRBJ2-3; 9 bases align to TRBD2. This CDR3 has 15 residues. With V trimmed by 6 bases and J by 7 bases, 11 bases remained unmatched. Germline CDR1 SGHTA, CDR2 FQGNSA. This chain's CDR3 is CASRPTSGRSHTQYF. The CDR3 coding sequence is TGTGCCAGCAGGCCGACTAGCGGACGCTCTCATACGCAGTATTTT.

The chain recombines TRBV30 with TRBJ2-2; TRBD2 is a possible D gene (6 bases). CDR1 is GTSNPN, CDR2 SVGIG, per germline (reference sequence). V lost 5 bases to trimming and J lost 13 bases, with 11 bases between them. This CDR3 has 10 amino acids. The DNA of the CDR3 is TGTGCCTGGCTAGAGACTAGGCTGTTTTTT. This codes for CAWLETRLFF.

This clone has more than one count but fewer than ten. J is TRBJ2-3 and V is TRBV5-1; a possible D gene is TRBD2 (6 bases). V lost 3 bases and J 0 bases, leaving 14 bases between the germline ends. From germline, CDR1 is SGHRS and CDR2 YFSETQ. This CDR3 spans 16 amino acids. The CDR3 sequence is CASSSQAGASTDTQYF. CDR3 coding DNA: TGCGCCAGCAGCTCCCAAGCGGGTGCTAGCACAGATACGCAGTATTTT.

This chain uses TRBV7-2 with TRBJ1-2; 7 nucleotides match TRBD1. CDR1 is SGHTA, CDR2 FQGNSA, per germline. CDR3 length: 13 residues. V shed 5 bases and J 2 bases; nucleotides not matched to a gene: 2. As DNA, the CDR3 is TGTGCCAGCAGCCCGGACAGGAACTATGGCTACACCTTC. This codes for CASSPDRNYGYTF.

V gene TRBV4-1 combines with J gene TRBJ2-7; weak D call: TRBD2 (6 bases). Trimming stripped 1 base from V and 1 base from J, with 14 bases between. Germline values: CDR1 MGHRA, CDR2 YSYEKL. CDR3 length: 16 amino acids. The CDR3 DNA reads as TGCGCCAGCAGCCAAGTTTCAGCGGGCCTTTCCTACGAGCAGTACTTC. Protein: CASSQVSAGLSYEQYF.

The J gene is TRBJ2-2, the V gene TRBV28; tentatively, D is TRBD2 (6 bases). The CDR3 extends over 16 amino acids. V gave up 6 bases and J gave up 1 base, with 15 bases separating them. Germline CDR1 is MDHEN and CDR2 is SYDVKM. CDR3: CASRWKKRVNTGELFF. The CDR3, as DNA: TGTGCCAGCAGATGGAAGAAGCGGGTGAACACCGGGGAGCTGTTTTTT.

The rearrangement joins TRBV6-1 to TRBJ1-2; tentative D call: TRBD1 (6 bases). Trimming removed 6 bases from V and 4 bases from J, with 18 bases in between. The CDR3 is made up of 15 amino acids. Germline assignment: CDR1 MNHNS and CDR2 SASEGT. The CDR3 loop is CASSARDTNFYGYTF. The DNA of the CDR3 is TGTGCCAGCAGCGCCCGGGACACTAACTTCTATGGCTACACCTTC.

The rearrangement uses TRBV5-1 and TRBJ1-4; 10 bases are shared with TRBD1. CDR1 and CDR2 (germline): SGHRS, YFSETQ. After removal of 5 bases from V and 7 bases from J, the junction contained 11 bases not matched to a gene. There are 16 residues in the CDR3. The CDR3 is CASRPSGQGGSEKLFF. CDR3 DNA sequence: TGCGCCAGCAGACCTAGTGGACAGGGGGGTAGTGAAAAACTGTTTTTT.

The gene calls are TRBV14 and TRBJ1-2; possible D gene TRBD1, 6 bases. Germline V gene data show CDR1 as SGHDN and CDR2 as FVKESK. CDR3 length: 15 amino acids. V lost 4 bases and J 4 bases, leaving 16 bases between the germline ends. The DNA for the CDR3 is TGTGCCAGCAGCCCCGACAGGCGGCCCATCTATGGCTACACCTTC. This encodes CASSPDRRPIYGYTF.

The V call is TRBV7-2, the J call TRBJ2-5, with a weak D call TRBD1 (6 bases). CDR1 is SGHTA, CDR2 FQGNSA, per germline. The CDR3 length is 14 residues. Between the trimmed V and J ends, which lost 5 bases and 2 bases, there was a span of 12 bases. The CDR3 spells CASSPRTVQETQYF. CDR3 coding DNA: TGTGCCAGCAGCCCACGGACAGTTCAAGAGACCCAGTACTTC.

J is TRBJ2-7 and V is TRBV6-1; D ambiguous. From germline, CDR1 is MNHNS and CDR2 SASEGT. This CDR3 spans 14 amino acids. Trimming took 5 bases from V and 1 from J, leaving 12 bases between them. The CDR3 reads CASSSEYFSYEQYF. DNA of the CDR3: TGTGCCAGCAGTTCTGAGTACTTTTCCTACGAGCAGTACTTC.

The chain is built from TRBV6-1 and TRBJ1-2, with D possibly TRBD1 on 5 matching bases. The CDR3 has 14 amino acids. Germline lookup yields CDR1 MNHNS and CDR2 SASEGT. V was shortened by 7 bases and J by 9 bases, with 21 bases between the two germline ends. CDR3 in amino acids: CASIVSGGFGSYTF. Here the CDR3 DNA reads TGTGCCAGCATAGTGTCCGGGGGGTTCGGGAGCTACACCTTC.